Each of the 27 T cell receptor beta chains below was sequenced from the same sample in a study of shared clonotypes between healthy human individuals. Sequencing was performed with immunoSEQ multiplex PCR; in TCRdb, only in-frame clones are kept and a portion is missing. The table has fewer than 1 million clones, about 96% seen once. The naive CD8 subset, CD45RO-negative cells positively selected for CCR7, excluded terminally differentiated effector memory CD45RA+ cells. The source material was naive CD8+ T cells sorted from blood. The receptors shown here come from a man aged 25 to 40 in good health.

The genes are TRBV28 and TRBJ1-5; D gene ambiguous. The germline V gene encodes CDR1 MDHEN and CDR2 SYDVKM. V lost 4 bases and J 0 bases, leaving 16 bases between the germline ends. The CDR3 covers 17 residues. CDR3 in amino acids: CASSSHPRGFSNQPQHF. The DNA for the CDR3 is TGTGCCAGCAGTTCCCACCCTCGGGGTTTTAGCAATCAGCCCCAGCATTTT.

The chain joins TRBV27 to TRBJ2-7; D could derive from TRBD1 or TRBD2 (6 bases each). This CDR3 has 14 residues. Germline CDR1 MNHEY, CDR2 SMNVEV (reference sequence). V gave up 3 bases and J gave up 5 bases, with 14 bases separating them. CDR3 coding DNA: TGTGCCAGCAGTTTGGACCCTAGGGGGGACGAGCAGTACTTC. This codes for CASSLDPRGDEQYF.

This clone showed up just once. The chain employs TRBV27 and TRBJ1-5; a possible D gene is TRBD1 (5 bases). The CDR3 has 14 residues. Germline V CDR1 and CDR2: MNHEY, SMNVEV (reference sequence). V was shortened by 0 bases and J by 5 bases, with 8 bases between the two germline ends. CDR3 nucleotide sequence: TGTGCCAGCAGTTTATCGACAGCGGATCAGCCCCAGCATTTT. Translating gives CASSLSTADQPQHF.

The chain couples TRBV7-2 to TRBJ1-1, with D possibly matching TRBD1 (6 bases). V lost 0 bases and J 6 bases, leaving 17 bases between the germline ends. The CDR3 is 16 amino acids. Germline V gene data show CDR1 as SGHTA and CDR2 as FQGNSA. The CDR3: CASSLAPGQWVSEAFF. DNA of the CDR3: TGTGCCAGCAGCTTAGCGCCAGGACAGTGGGTGTCTGAAGCTTTCTTT.

The rearrangement joins TRBV7-6 to TRBJ2-7, with TRBD2 matching 9 bases. V dropped 1 base and J dropped 2; count of bases not matched to a gene: 6. Germline V gene lookup returns CDR1 SGHVS and CDR2 FNYEAQ. This CDR3 contains 16 residues. The CDR3 sequence: CASSLVHSGSPYEQYF. The CDR3 nucleotides read TGTGCCAGCAGCTTAGTGCATAGCGGGAGCCCCTACGAGCAGTACTTC.

The rearrangement joins TRBV7-2 to TRBJ2-3; D not resolved. This CDR3 contains 15 residues. Germline assignment: CDR1 SGHTA and CDR2 FQGNSA. V was clipped by 5 bases and J by 5 bases, with 17 bases between them. The CDR3 bases are TGTGCCAGCAGCCCTAGTCCCCCCCCGCGAGATACGCAGTATTTT. Translated: CASSPSPPPRDTQYF. Together with reference TRBV7-2 and TRBJ2-3, the CDR3 gives the full variable domain: GAGVSQSPSNKVTEKGKDVELRCDPISGHTALYWYRQSLGQGLEFLIYFQGNSAPDKSGLPSDRFSAERTGGSVSTLTIQRTQQEDSAVYLCASSPSPPPRDTQYFGPGTRLTVL.

The J gene is TRBJ2-7, the V gene TRBV19; possible D gene TRBD2, 6 bases. This CDR3 is built from 14 residues. Per germline, CDR1 LNHDA and CDR2 SQIVND (reference sequence). The V and J ends lost 6 bases and 3 bases respectively, with 15 bases between them. The CDR3, as DNA: TGTGCCAGTAGCCAAGGACTAATCTTCTACGAGCAGTACTTC. It is translated as CASSQGLIFYEQYF.

The V call is TRBV28, the J call TRBJ2-2, with 8 bases matching TRBD2. Germline loops: CDR1 MDHEN, CDR2 SYDVKM. The CDR3 covers 15 residues. The V gene end was trimmed by 6 bases and the J gene end by 2 bases; junction bases not matched to a gene: 5. CDR3 nucleotides: TGTGCCAGCAGCCAGCTAGCGGGTAACACCGGGGAGCTGTTTTTT. This gives the protein CASSQLAGNTGELFF. Using reference TRBV28 and TRBJ2-2 for the parts outside the CDR3, the full variable domain is DVKVTQSSRYLVKRTGEKVFLECVQDMDHENMFWYRQDPGLGLRLIYFSYDVKMKEKGDIPEGYSVSREKKERFSLILESASTNQTSMYLCASSQLAGNTGELFFGEGSRLTVL.

The V gene is TRBV7-3, the J gene TRBJ2-7, with a possible D match to TRBD1 (5 bases). The CDR3 sequence is 14 residues long. Germline-derived CDR1 and CDR2 are SGHTA and FQGTGA. Trimming removed 1 base at V and 5 bases at J, with 12 bases between. The CDR3, as DNA: TGTGCCAGCAGCTTAATCCTGGGGCCTAACGAGCAGTACTTC. Protein product: CASSLILGPNEQYF.

The CDR3 reads CASSLGTVYNEQFF. The CDR3 DNA follows: TGTGCCAGCAGCTTAGGGACAGTATACAATGAGCAGTTCTTC. This chain links TRBV7-6 with TRBJ2-1; a weak D match, TRBD1 (6 bases). V lost 1 base to trimming and J lost 4 bases, with 8 bases between them. Germline CDR1 SGHVS, CDR2 FNYEAQ. This CDR3 region has 14 residues.

The chain employs TRBV5-6 and TRBJ1-2; D is undetermined. This CDR3 has 15 residues. Germline values: CDR1 SGHDT, CDR2 YYEEEE. V lost 1 base, J lost 7 bases, and 17 bases lay in between. CDR3: CASSLPASMKGGYTF. CDR3 bases: TGTGCCAGCAGCTTGCCGGCTTCGATGAAAGGTGGCTACACCTTC. Supplemented by reference TRBV5-6 and TRBJ1-2, the full variable domain reads DAGVTQSPTHLIKTRGQQVTLRCSPKSGHDTVSWYQQALGQGPQFIFQYYEEEERQRGNFPDRFSGHQFPNYSSELNVNALLLGDSALYLCASSLPASMKGGYTFGSGTRLTVV.

The V gene is TRBV7-8, the J gene TRBJ2-7, with D perhaps given as TRBD1 or TRBD2 (5 bases each). The CDR3 covers 15 residues. Per the germline V gene, CDR1 is SGHVS and CDR2 is FQNEAQ. V was trimmed by 2 bases and J by 4 bases, leaving 15 bases between them. This chain's CDR3 is CASSLRGPVQYEQYF. Here the CDR3 DNA reads TGTGCCAGCAGCTTAAGGGGACCGGTTCAATACGAGCAGTACTTC.

The V and J genes are TRBV4-1 and TRBJ2-7; 7 nucleotides line up with TRBD1. Trimming removed 1 base from V and 0 bases from J; junction bases left unmatched: 6. This CDR3 is 16 amino acids long. Germline lookup yields CDR1 MGHRA and CDR2 YSYEKL. CDR3 in DNA: TGCGCCAGCAGCCAAGGGGACAGTTGGACCTCCTACGAGCAGTACTTC. Translation: CASSQGDSWTSYEQYF.

The V and J genes are TRBV7-9 and TRBJ2-1; TRBD2 is a possible D gene (6 bases). The CDR3 has 14 amino acids. With 3 bases removed from V and 15 bases from J, the gap between germline ends came to 21 bases. Per germline, CDR1 SEHNR and CDR2 FQNEAQ (reference sequence). CDR3 DNA: TGTGCCAGCAGCTTTTACGACGGGATGGAGGGAATGTTCTTC. It is translated as CASSFYDGMEGMFF.

The chain combines TRBV7-8 with TRBJ2-7; D may be TRBD1 (5 bases). This CDR3 region has 15 residues. The V end was cut by 3 bases, the J end by 3 bases, with 15 bases between. CDR1 and CDR2 from the germline V gene are SGHVS and FQNEAQ. The CDR3 region has the DNA TGTGCCAGCAGCTTCAGGGAAGGATTCGTCTACGAGCAGTACTTC. Its protein is CASSFREGFVYEQYF.

V is TRBV4-1 and J is TRBJ2-2; D possibly matches TRBD1 or TRBD2 (5 bases each). This CDR3 comprises 16 residues. V dropped 5 bases and J dropped 2 bases, with 15 bases sitting between them. Germline CDR1 MGHRA, CDR2 YSYEKL. CDR3 coding DNA: TGCGCCAGCAGCGTAAAGAGGGGATTAAACACCGGGGAGCTGTTTTTT. This sequence encodes CASSVKRGLNTGELFF.

This clone was seen a single time. The V call is TRBV7-9, the J call TRBJ2-1, with TRBD2 identical over 14 bases. The CDR3 runs 16 residues. The germline V gene has CDR1 SEHNR and CDR2 FQNEAQ (reference sequence). J was trimmed by 6 bases and V by 4 bases; bases with no gene match: 5. CDR3 amino acids: CASSSRLAGGFNEQFF. Written as DNA, the CDR3 is TGTGCCAGCAGCTCCCGACTAGCGGGAGGGTTCAATGAGCAGTTCTTC.

The chain has TRBV29-1 and TRBJ2-1; 13 bases fit TRBD2. Germline values: CDR1 SQVTM, CDR2 ANQGSEA. Unmatched junction bases numbered 10, after V lost 5 bases and J lost 3 bases. CDR3 size: 17 residues. CDR3 in amino acids: CSVLGTSGIWGYNEQFF. CDR3 bases: TGCAGCGTTCTTGGGACTAGCGGGATCTGGGGCTACAATGAGCAGTTCTTC.

The chain links TRBV7-9 to TRBJ2-7; no firm D call. Germline loops: CDR1 SEHNR, CDR2 FQNEAQ (reference sequence). The ends were cut back, 3 bases at V and 1 base at J, with 7 bases in the middle. CDR3 length: 13 amino acids. The CDR3 DNA sequence: TGTGCCAGCAGCTTTGGCTGGTCCTACGAGCAGTACTTC. This gives the protein CASSFGWSYEQYF.

This clone has only one observation. V usage is TRBV6-1 and J usage is TRBJ2-1; 9 bases are a match to TRBD2. Trimming at V came to 2 bases and at J to 10 bases, leaving 9 bases not matched to a gene. The CDR3 consists of 15 residues. Per the germline V gene, CDR1 is MNHNS and CDR2 is SASEGT. CDR3 sequence reads: CASSERLVAGVEQFF. The DNA for the CDR3 is TGTGCCAGCAGTGAAAGACTCGTAGCGGGGGTCGAGCAGTTCTTC.

The chain uses TRBV5-5 and TRBJ1-4; 8 bases map to TRBD1. Germline CDR1 is SGHKS and CDR2 is YYEKEE (reference sequence). This CDR3 is built from 17 residues. Unmatched junction bases numbered 13, after V lost 4 bases and J lost 5 bases. DNA of the CDR3: TGTGCCAGCAGCGTGATCGACAGGGGATACGACAATGAAAAACTGTTTTTT. This gives the protein CASSVIDRGYDNEKLFF.

J is TRBJ2-1 and V is TRBV2; tentatively, D is TRBD2 (6 bases). Trimming shortened V by 11 bases and J by 15 bases, and 17 bases separated the two germline ends. Germline V CDR1 and CDR2: SNHLY, FYNNEI. This CDR3 comprises 10 residues. CDR3 amino acids: CAGRGAGLFF. For the CDR3, the DNA is TGTGCCGGACGCGGGGCAGGACTGTTCTTC.

This clone was observed once. V usage is TRBV15 and J usage is TRBJ2-5; TRBD1 agrees at 8 bases. CDR3 size: 17 residues. CDR1 LNHNV and CDR2 YYDKDF come from the germline V gene (reference sequence). V was pared by 0 bases and J by 1 base, with 7 bases of the junction left unmatched. CDR3 sequence reads: CATSREQGDPFQETQYF. CDR3 bases: TGTGCCACCAGCAGAGAACAGGGGGATCCCTTCCAAGAGACCCAGTACTTC.

This clone has just one count. The rearrangement links TRBV28 to TRBJ2-2, with a tentative D call TRBD1 (5 bases). The V and J ends lost 8 bases and 2 bases respectively, with 21 bases between them. This CDR3 is 17 amino acids long. Germline loops: CDR1 MDHEN, CDR2 SYDVKM. The CDR3 protein is CASLSQVPRANTGELFF. Here the CDR3 DNA reads TGTGCCAGCCTCTCGCAGGTGCCCAGGGCAAACACCGGGGAGCTGTTTTTT.

The chain combines TRBV9 with TRBJ2-7; D is perhaps TRBD1 or TRBD2 (6 bases each). V shed 0 bases and J shed 6 bases, with 10 bases lying between them. The germline V gene has CDR1 SGDLS and CDR2 YYNGEE. The CDR3 is 13 amino acids. The CDR3 DNA is TGTGCCAGCAGCGTAGCCAGGGGAGGCGAGCAGTACTTC. Its translation: CASSVARGGEQYF.

This chain joins TRBV27 and TRBJ1-1, with a weak D call TRBD1 (5 bases). Germline V gene data show CDR1 as MNHEY and CDR2 as SMNVEV (reference sequence). The CDR3 runs to 14 residues. Trimming took 2 bases from V and 4 from J, leaving 11 bases between them. The CDR3 reads CASSLQGLGTEAFF. DNA of the CDR3: TGTGCCAGCAGTTTACAGGGATTGGGCACTGAAGCTTTCTTT.

This chain uses TRBV29-1 with TRBJ1-1; weak D call: TRBD1 (5 bases). In germline, CDR1 is SQVTM, CDR2 ANQGSEA. This CDR3 is built from 13 residues. The V end was cut by 7 bases, the J end by 1 base, with 13 bases between. The chain's CDR3 is CSAADNQNTEAFF. The DNA of the CDR3 is TGCAGCGCCGCGGACAATCAGAACACTGAAGCTTTCTTT.